Described below is a single T cell receptor beta chain sequence and its context. No antigen is known for it. Base qualities are not recorded, but no much larger clone differs from it by a single base. The sample belongs to a study of T cells after yellow fever vaccination (dated by TCRdb to about 2019). Some background on the complete study: Libraries from fractions with low cell numbers were prepared with the SMART-Seq v4 Ultra Low Input RNA kit. To track T-cell clones before and after primary and booster YFV17D yellow fever vaccination, bulk TCR alpha and beta repertoires were sequenced longitudinally. Blood was drawn at multiple timepoints before and after primary and secondary immunization, with bulk PBMC replicates and cell subsets isolated. The cohort comprised two healthy male donors, one aged 18 to 30 and one aged 30 to 40 years. The paper as a whole reports these results and caveats: Computational filtering was required because FACS-sorted repertoires could contain abundant contaminating clonotypes from the bulk population. A small fraction of clonotypes showed up in both the CD4 and CD8 compartments, probably as a result of convergent recombination. Because only two donors were included in the study, the extent to which the findings can be generalized is limited. After the booster, most clones that had expanded after primary vaccination were detected again (around 96% of CD4 and under 90% of CD8), suggesting broad maintenance of memory. The secondary T-cell response was found to be weaker but faster than the primary response, with a peak reached on day 5 rather than on day 15.

The junction shows trimming of 1 base on V and 4 bases on J, and the gene matches do not reach 1 base of it. CDR1 is given as SQVTM and CDR2 as ANQGSEA, both from the germline V gene. Spanning cysteine to phenylalanine, the CDR3 consists of 13 amino acids. Only the CDR3 DNA stays, 39 bases, in frame from base 1. This specimen's treatment or condition label, interpreted: live attenuated yellow fever vaccine strain. PBMCs were isolated from peripheral blood using a standard Ficoll-Paque protocol. Dynabeads CD4 and CD8 positive selection kits were used to isolate the CD4 and CD8 T-cell fractions. RNA was extracted with TriZol from bulk PBMCs, CD4 and CD8 fractions, and dextramer-positive and dextramer-negative fractions. TCR cDNA was synthesized by 5'RACE template switching, which introduced a universal primer site and unique molecular identifiers. cDNA synthesis was primed from both the TCR alpha and TCR beta constant segments. Library amplification involved two PCR steps, and the second step added sample barcodes and sequencing adapters. Libraries were sequenced on Illumina HiSeq 2500 (2x100 bp) or NovaSeq (2x150 bp). The original pipeline was this. MIGEC handled demultiplexing of reads and collapsing into UMI consensus sequences, while MiXCR performed V(D)J alignment. Vaccine-responding clonotypes were identified with edgeR using replicate PBMC samples, with FDR below 0.01 and a log2 fold change above 5 up to day 15 being required. Each bulk clonotype was labeled CD4 or CD8 based on which sequenced repertoire, CD4 or CD8, contained the clonotype at higher abundance. TCRdb applied fastp at Q25 and MiXCR to the public reads, then kept only in-frame beta chains. All rows with the same CDR3 protein become a single entry with the most common DNA and genes. For this entry, the V and J calls and clone size follow TCRdb and not the study's own pipeline. This sample comprises tens of thousands of distinct CDR3 sequences, about 7.9% of them detected only once. The ten largest clonotypes hold 25% to 35% of the sample.

This receptor was taken from a man aged 18 to 35 who received the YFV17D yellow fever vaccine. This chain joins TRBV29-1 to TRBJ1-2; TRBD1 aligns with 9 central bases. The material was CD8+ T cells sorted from PBMCs, obtained less than 16 days after the first yellow fever vaccination. CDR3 protein: CSVEGQGVYGYTF. The DNA reads as follows: TGCAGCGTTGAAGGACAGGGGGTCTATGGCTACACCTTC.